This TCR beta chain was identified during a study of blood T cell repertoires in COVID-19. About the research overall: Specimens from acute and convalescent COVID-19 originated in the United States, Italy and Spain. T cells, B-cell-depleted T cells, or PBMCs provided the cDNA or gDNA that served as material.

This CDR3 has 15 residues. Germline CDR1 reads SGHRS; CDR2 reads YFSETQ. V was pared by 0 bases and J by 2 bases, with 11 bases between. It was during active infection that Seattle patients were enrolled and then longitudinally followed. Authors' methods: Estimation of nucleated cell counts was performed using reference gene primer amplification. Data came from immunoSEQ multiplex PCR; TCRdb stores just in-frame clones and leaves some out. D and trimming were read from the DNA, whereas the V and J calls and clone size are those reported in that table. The sample contains 250,000 to 350,000 clones, 70% to 90% of which appear only once.

The receptor was isolated from a woman between 65 and 79 years old with COVID-19, enrolled during active disease. The sequenced sample was peripheral blood. The genes are TRBV5-1 and TRBJ1-1; possible D gene TRBD1, 5 bases. CDR3 loop: CASSLEGRANTEAFF. The CDR3 bases are TGCGCCAGCAGCTTGGAGGGGAGGGCTAACACTGAAGCTTTCTTT.